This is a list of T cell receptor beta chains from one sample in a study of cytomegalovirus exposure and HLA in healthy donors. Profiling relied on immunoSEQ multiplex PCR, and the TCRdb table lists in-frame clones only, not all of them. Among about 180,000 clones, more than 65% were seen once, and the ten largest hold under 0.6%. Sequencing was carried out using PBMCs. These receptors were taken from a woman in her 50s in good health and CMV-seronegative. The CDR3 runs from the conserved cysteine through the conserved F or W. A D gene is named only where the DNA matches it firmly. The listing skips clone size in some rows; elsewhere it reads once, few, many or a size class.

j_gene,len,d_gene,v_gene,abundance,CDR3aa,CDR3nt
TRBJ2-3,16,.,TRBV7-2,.,CASSKSPLSSTDTQYF,TGTGCCAGCAGCAAATCTCCCCTAAGTAGCACAGATACGCAGTATTTT
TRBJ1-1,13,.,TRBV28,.,CASSFQENTEAFF,TGTGCCAGCAGTTTTCAGGAGAACACTGAAGCTTTCTTT
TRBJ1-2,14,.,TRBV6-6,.,CASILAGVNYGYTF,TGTGCCAGCATTCTAGCGGGGGTTAACTATGGCTACACCTTC
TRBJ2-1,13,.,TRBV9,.,CASSVDFGNEQFF,TGTGCCAGCAGCGTAGATTTCGGGAATGAGCAGTTCTTC
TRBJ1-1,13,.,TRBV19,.,CASNEGTKPEAFF,TGTGCCAGTAATGAGGGGACAAAGCCTGAAGCTTTCTTT
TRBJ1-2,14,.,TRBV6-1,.,CASSRGGADYGYTF,TGTGCCAGCAGTCGAGGAGGGGCAGACTATGGCTACACCTTC
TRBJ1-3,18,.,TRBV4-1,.,CASSQVPSRSAFGNTIYF,TGCGCCAGCAGCCAAGTACCCTCTAGATCGGCGTTTGGAAACACCATATATTTT
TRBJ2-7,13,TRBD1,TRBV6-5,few,CASRFGQVYEQYF,TGTGCCAGCAGATTCGGACAGGTCTACGAGCAGTACTTC
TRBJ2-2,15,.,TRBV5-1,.,CASFGGVTNTGELFF,TGCGCCAGCTTCGGCGGGGTCACGAACACCGGGGAGCTGTTTTTT
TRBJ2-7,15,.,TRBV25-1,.,CASSVRAGYSDEQYF,TGTGCCAGCAGCGTTCGTGCAGGGTACAGCGACGAGCAGTACTTC
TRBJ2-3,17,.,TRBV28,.,CASSSRLVGGPTDTQYF,TGTGCCAGCAGTTCCCGGTTGGTGGGGGGGCCCACAGATACGCAGTATTTT
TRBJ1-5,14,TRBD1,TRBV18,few,CASTKGAYNQPQHF,TGTGCCAGCACCAAGGGGGCTTACAATCAGCCCCAGCATTTT
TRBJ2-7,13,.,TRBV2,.,CASSDGGSYEQYF,TGTGCCAGCAGTGACGGCGGATCCTACGAGCAGTACTTC
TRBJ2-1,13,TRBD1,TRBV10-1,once,CASSGQGQNEQFF,TGCGCCAGCAGTGGACAGGGTCAGAATGAGCAGTTCTTC
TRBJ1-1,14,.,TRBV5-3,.,CARRYGKRYTEAFF,TGTGCCAGAAGGTACGGGAAGCGTTACACTGAAGCTTTCTTT
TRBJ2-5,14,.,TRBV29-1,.,CSVGIWGPGETQYF,TGCAGCGTAGGTATATGGGGCCCCGGAGAGACCCAGTACTTC
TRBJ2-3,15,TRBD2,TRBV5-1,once,CATQTSGGLGDTQYF,TGCGCCACCCAGACTAGCGGGGGGCTGGGAGATACGCAGTATTTT
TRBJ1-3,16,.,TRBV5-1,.,CASSFGPVSSGNTIYF,TGCGCCAGCAGCTTTGGTCCGGTGTCCTCTGGAAACACCATATATTTT
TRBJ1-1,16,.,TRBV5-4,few,CASRKIGPGSRAEAFF,TGTGCCAGCAGAAAAATAGGTCCGGGGTCTCGGGCTGAAGCTTTCTTT
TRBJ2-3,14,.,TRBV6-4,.,CASSESGSTDTQYF,TGTGCCAGCAGTGAAAGCGGGAGCACAGATACGCAGTATTTT
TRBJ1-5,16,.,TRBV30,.,CAWTPGGGWSNQPQHF,TGTGCCTGGACGCCTGGGGGGGGATGGAGCAATCAGCCCCAGCATTTT
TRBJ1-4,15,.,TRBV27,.,CASSFIAKLNEKLFF,TGTGCCAGCAGTTTCATAGCGAAACTTAATGAAAAACTGTTTTTT
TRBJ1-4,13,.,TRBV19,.,CASRRQTNEKLFF,TGTGCCAGTAGACGACAGACTAATGAAAAACTGTTTTTT
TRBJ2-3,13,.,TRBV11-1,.,CASSLGLFDTQYF,TGTGCCAGCAGCTTAGGTCTCTTTGATACGCAGTATTTT
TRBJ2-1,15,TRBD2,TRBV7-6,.,CASSLLGRADNEQFF,TGTGCCAGCAGCTTACTCGGGAGGGCCGATAATGAGCAGTTCTTC
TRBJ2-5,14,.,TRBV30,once,CACQGRLGLETQYF,TGTGCCTGTCAAGGGAGGTTGGGTTTGGAGACCCAGTACTTC
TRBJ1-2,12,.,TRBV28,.,CASSLSSYGYTF,TGTGCCAGCAGTTTATCCAGCTATGGCTACACCTTC
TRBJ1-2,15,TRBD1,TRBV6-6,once,CASILGRDRPYGYTF,TGTGCCAGCATCCTAGGGAGGGACAGGCCCTATGGCTACACCTTC
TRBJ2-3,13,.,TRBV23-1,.,CASTPVGEDTQYF,TGCGCCAGCACCCCTGTCGGGGAAGATACGCAGTATTTT
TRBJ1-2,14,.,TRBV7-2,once,CASSRGGSNYGYTF,TGTGCCAGCAGCCGGGGGGGTTCTAACTATGGCTACACCTTC
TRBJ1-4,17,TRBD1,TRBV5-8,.,CASSLGVTGATNEKLFF,TGTGCCAGCAGCTTGGGCGTTACAGGGGCAACTAATGAAAAACTGTTTTTT
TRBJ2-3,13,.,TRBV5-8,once,CASSLAYEDTQYF,TGTGCCAGCAGCTTGGCTTATGAGGATACGCAGTATTTT
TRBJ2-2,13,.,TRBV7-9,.,CASSLSVTGELFF,TGTGCCAGCAGCTTATCTGTCACCGGGGAGCTGTTTTTT
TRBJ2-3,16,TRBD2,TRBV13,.,CASSDGLAGAPDTQYF,TGTGCCAGCAGCGACGGACTAGCGGGAGCGCCAGATACGCAGTATTTT
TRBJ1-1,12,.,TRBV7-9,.,CASSLPGLGAFF,TGTGCCAGCAGCTTACCGGGTTTAGGAGCTTTCTTT
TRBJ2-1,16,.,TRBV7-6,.,CASSWEMRQVYNEQFF,TGTGCCAGCAGCTGGGAAATGAGACAGGTATACAATGAGCAGTTCTTC
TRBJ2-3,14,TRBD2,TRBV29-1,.,CSVGLAGVRDTQYF,TGCAGCGTAGGACTAGCGGGAGTAAGAGATACGCAGTATTTT